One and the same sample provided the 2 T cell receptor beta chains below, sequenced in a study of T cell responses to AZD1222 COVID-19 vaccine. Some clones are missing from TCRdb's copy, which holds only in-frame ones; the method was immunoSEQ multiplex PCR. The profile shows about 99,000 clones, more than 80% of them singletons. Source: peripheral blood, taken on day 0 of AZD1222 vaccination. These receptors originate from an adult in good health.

The CDR3 DNA reads TGTGCCAGCAGCTTATCAGGGGGCCAACCCTACGAGCAGTACTTC. Translating it yields CASSLSGGQPYEQYF. V and J are TRBV7-2 and TRBJ2-7; 8 nucleotides align to TRBD1. The V gene end was trimmed by 2 bases and the J gene end by 2 bases; junction bases not matched to a gene: 5. This CDR3 contains 15 residues. Germline V gene lookup returns CDR1 SGHTA and CDR2 FQGNSA.

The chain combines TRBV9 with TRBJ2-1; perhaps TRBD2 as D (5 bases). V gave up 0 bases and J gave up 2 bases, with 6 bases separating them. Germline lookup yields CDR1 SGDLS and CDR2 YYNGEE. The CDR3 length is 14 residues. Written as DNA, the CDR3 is TGTGCCAGCAGCGTAGGGAGGACCTACAATGAGCAGTTCTTC. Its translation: CASSVGRTYNEQFF.